These T cell receptor delta chains were read from a single sample in a study of Vδ1+ human thymocytes. TCRdb re-called the multiplex PCR reads via CATT. The sample lists some 73,000 delta-chain clones; 30% to 45% were seen once. Sequencing was done on a sample of Vdelta1+ gamma-delta thymocytes from the thymus. Source of these receptors: a boy less than two years old who had congenital heart surgery. Both conserved end residues are part of each CDR3. A D gene is named only where the DNA matches it firmly. The size entry is marked missing in some rows and otherwise reads once, few, many or a size class.

.	.	TRDV1	TRDJ1	CALGELVEQEGEPYTDKLIF	TGTGCTCTTGGGGAACTAGTAGAGCAAGAGGGGGAACCGTACACCGATAAACTCATCTTT
.	TRDD3	TRDV1	TRDJ1	CALGELSTPSRTGGTIPHTDKLIF	TGTGCTCTTGGGGAACTAAGTACGCCTTCCCGAACTGGGGGAACTATACCTCACACCGATAAACTCATCTTT
.	.	TRDV1	TRDJ1	CALGEFGLGHTDKLIF	TGTGCTCTTGGGGAATTCGGGTTGGGTCACACCGATAAACTCATCTTT
few	.	TRDV1	TRDJ1	CALGSPLPTDKLIF	TGTGCTCTTGGGTCTCCTCTTCCCACCGATAAACTCATCTTT
.	TRDD3	TRDV1	TRDJ1	CALGELAFPKQSNWGIRCGYTDKLIF	TGTGCTCTTGGGGAACTCGCCTTCCCGAAGCAATCCAACTGGGGGATACGCTGCGGGTACACCGATAAACTCATCTTT
many	.	TRDV2	TRDJ1	CACELESGVHTDKLIF	TGTGCCTGTGAGCTCGAATCGGGGGTACACACCGATAAACTCATCTTT
few	.	TRDV1	TRDJ1	CALGELQELHTDKLIF	TGTGCTCTTGGGGAACTGCAAGAGTTACACACCGATAAACTCATCTTT
.	TRDD3	TRDV1	TRDJ1	CALGEVSSWGIRWEPDKLIF	TGTGCTCTTGGGGAAGTCTCTTCCTGGGGGATACGCTGGGAGCCCGATAAACTCATCTTT
.	TRDD3	TRDV1	TRDJ1	CALGVPGALGGTDKLIF	TGTGCTCTTGGGGTCCCGGGCGCCCTGGGGGGCACCGATAAACTCATCTTT
.	.	TRDV1	TRDJ1	CALGNSYMSGIRADKLIF	TGTGCTCTTGGGAACTCCTACATGTCGGGGATTCGGGCCGATAAACTCATCTTT
.	TRDD3	TRDV1	TRDJ1	CALGERHGLPGSLGETLYTDKLIF	TGTGCTCTTGGGGAACGACACGGCCTTCCTGGGTCACTGGGGGAGACCTTGTACACCGATAAACTCATCTTT
.	.	TRDV1	TRDJ1	CALGELAGDGSYPWGHKLIF	TGTGCTCTTGGGGAATTGGCGGGTGATGGGTCTTACCCGTGGGGCCATAAACTCATCTTT
.	TRDD3	TRDV1	TRDJ1	CALGEPTGLGDTDKLIF	TGTGCTCTTGGGGAACCGACAGGGCTGGGGGATACCGATAAACTCATCTTT
.	.	TRDV1	TRDJ1	CALEFPLSGVPRALIF	TGTGCTCTTGAATTCCCCCTTTCTGGGGTCCCGCGGGCCCTCATCTTT
few	.	TRDV1	TRDJ1	CALGSHPLYVKGSTDKLIF	TGTGCTCTTGGGTCACACCCTTTGTACGTAAAGGGATCTACCGATAAACTCATCTTT
.	TRDD3	TRDV1	TRDJ1	CALGEDYYTGGFSGDKLIF	TGTGCTCTTGGGGAAGACTACTATACTGGGGGATTCAGTGGCGATAAACTCATCTTT
few	TRDD3	TRDV1	TRDJ1	CALGEERGYEGYTDKLIF	TGTGCTCTTGGGGAAGAACGGGGATACGAGGGGTACACCGATAAACTCATCTTT
few	TRDD3	TRDV1	TRDJ1	CALGERKAILGDNTDKLIF	TGTGCTCTTGGGGAACGGAAGGCCATACTGGGGGATAACACCGATAAACTCATCTTT
few	TRDD3	TRDV1	TRDJ1	CALGEERDWGIPDKLIF	TGTGCTCTTGGGGAAGAACGGGACTGGGGGATACCCGATAAACTCATCTTT
few	.	TRDV2	TRDJ3	CACDPRPGDTRQMFF	TGTGCCTGTGACCCGCGGCCGGGGGACACCCGACAGATGTTTTTC
few	.	TRDV1	TRDJ1	CALGEGPPWEKLIF	TGTGCTCTTGGGGAAGGCCCGCCCTGGGAAAAACTCATCTTT
.	TRDD3	TRDV1	TRDJ1	CALGELEHSSYGRSGKTGGPNTDKLIF	TGTGCTCTTGGGGAACTCGAGCACAGCTCCTACGGACGATCGGGAAAAACTGGGGGGCCAAACACCGATAAACTCATCTTT
few	TRDD3	TRDV1	TRDJ1	CALGEPIQLGNWGLYTDKLIF	TGTGCTCTTGGGGAGCCCATACAACTAGGTAACTGGGGGTTGTACACCGATAAACTCATCTTT
few	TRDD3	TRDV1	TRDJ1	CALGEIPEVLGDKLIF	TGTGCTCTTGGGGAAATCCCGGAGGTACTGGGGGATAAACTCATCTTT
.	.	TRDV1	TRDJ1	CALGEKSYTYWFYPYTDKLIF	TGTGCTCTTGGGGAAAAATCCTACACCTACTGGTTCTACCCTTACACCGATAAACTCATCTTT
.	.	TRDV1	TRDJ1	CALGEASATAPYYTDKLIF	TGTGCTCTTGGGGAAGCTTCGGCAACCGCCCCCTACTACACCGATAAACTCATCTTT
few	TRDD3	TRDV1	TRDJ1	CALGELGVSHLVLGDTADKLIF	TGTGCTCTTGGGGAACTGGGAGTGAGTCACTTGGTACTGGGGGATACAGCCGATAAACTCATCTTT
.	TRDD3	TRDV1	TRDJ1	CALGEPKALGTIWGIPQYTDKLIF	TGTGCTCTTGGGGAACCCAAGGCCTTGGGTACTATCTGGGGGATACCCCAGTACACCGATAAACTCATCTTT
few	TRDD3	TRDV2	TRDJ1	CACDTGPWGIPRPDKLIF	TGTGCCTGTGACACCGGACCTTGGGGGATACCCCGTCCGGATAAACTCATCTTT
.	.	TRDV1	TRDJ1	CALGACPSRDTDKLIF	TGTGCTCTTGGGGCCTGTCCCAGTCGGGATACCGATAAACTCATCTTT
.	.	TRDV1	TRDJ1	CALGGLAFLPNGTYWGDYTDKLIF	TGTGCTCTTGGGGGCCTCGCCTTCCTACCAAATGGGACTTACTGGGGGGACTACACCGATAAACTCATCTTT
.	TRDD3	TRDV1	TRDJ1	CALGGGPGGDYTDKLIF	TGTGCTCTTGGGGGGGGTCCTGGGGGAGATTACACCGATAAACTCATCTTT
.	.	TRDV1	TRDJ1	CALGAPLEDKLIF	TGTGCTCTTGGAGCCCCCCTGGAAGATAAACTCATCTTT
.	TRDD3	TRDV2	TRDJ1	CATALGSVLGDTRTDKLIF	TGTGCCACGGCTCTAGGCTCTGTACTGGGGGATACGCGAACCGATAAACTCATCTTT
.	.	TRDV1	TRDJ1	CALGERCGGSQLIF	TGTGCTCTTGGGGAACGGTGCGGTGGATCTCAACTCATCTTT
.	TRDD3	TRDV1	TRDJ1	CALGELQPRGDRTDKLIF	TGTGCTCTTGGGGAACTCCAGCCCCGCGGGGATAGGACCGATAAACTCATCTTT
.	TRDD3	TRDV1	TRDJ1	CALGESPPLSEGLGDLADKLIF	TGTGCTCTTGGGGAAAGCCCACCCCTTTCCGAGGGGCTGGGGGATTTGGCCGATAAACTCATCTTT
.	.	TRDV1	TRDJ1	CALGELSFLRSLGDPYTDKLIF	TGTGCCCTTGGGGAATTAAGCTTCCTACGTTCGCTGGGGGACCCGTACACCGATAAACTCATCTTT
.	TRDD3	TRDV2	TRDJ1	CACDRTGGYAGWTDKLIF	TGTGCCTGTGACCGTACTGGGGGATACGCGGGGTGGACCGATAAACTCATCTTT
few	.	TRDV2	TRDJ3	CACEYWEAPWDTRQMFF	TGTGCCTGTGAATACTGGGAGGCCCCCTGGGACACCCGACAGATGTTTTTC
.	.	TRDV1	TRDJ1	CALGELQGPDKLIF	TGTGCTCTTGGGGAACTACAGGGCCCCGATAAACTCATCTTT
.	.	TRDV1	TRDJ1	CALGLVPKSSHTTGGYSYTDKLIF	TGTGCTCTTGGCCTCGTGCCGAAATCTTCCCACACCACAGGGGGTTATTCGTACACCGATAAACTCATCTTT
.	.	TRDV1	TRDJ1	CALGELGSCPSELNTDKLIF	TGTGCTCTTGGGGAACTTGGGTCCTGCCCGTCTGAGCTAAACACCGATAAACTCATCTTT
few	.	TRDV1	TRDJ1	CALGLFPAVQLAGGSDKLIF	TGTGCTCTTGGGCTTTTCCCGGCGGTACAGCTAGCAGGGGGTTCCGATAAACTCATCTTT
.	.	TRDV1	TRDJ1	CALGEYLRWYTDKLIF	TGTGCTCTTGGGGAGTACCTACGCTGGTACACCGATAAACTCATCTTT
.	TRDD3	TRDV1	TRDJ1	CALGAKLVPNRYWGIRDKLIF	TGTGCTCTTGGGGCCAAGCTTGTTCCTAACCGTTACTGGGGGATAAGGGATAAACTCATCTTT
.	TRDD3	TRDV1	TRDJ1	CALGPNQHKQYWGIRDTDKLIF	TGTGCTCTTGGGCCCAACCAGCATAAACAGTACTGGGGGATACGGGACACCGATAAACTCATCTTT
.	TRDD3	TRDV2	TRDJ3	CACDPPGGWDTRRMFF	TGTGCCTGTGATCCCCCTGGGGGCTGGGACACCCGACGGATGTTTTTC
.	.	TRDV1	TRDJ1	CALGELSKLGGPKLNIDKLIF	TGTGCTCTTGGGGAACTCTCCAAACTCGGGGGACCTAAACTTAACATCGATAAACTCATCTTT
.	TRDD3	TRDV1	TRDJ1	CALGARFLRVLGDRRVSTDKLIF	TGTGCTCTTGGGGCTCGATTCCTACGAGTACTGGGGGATAGGAGGGTCTCGACCGATAAACTCATCTTT